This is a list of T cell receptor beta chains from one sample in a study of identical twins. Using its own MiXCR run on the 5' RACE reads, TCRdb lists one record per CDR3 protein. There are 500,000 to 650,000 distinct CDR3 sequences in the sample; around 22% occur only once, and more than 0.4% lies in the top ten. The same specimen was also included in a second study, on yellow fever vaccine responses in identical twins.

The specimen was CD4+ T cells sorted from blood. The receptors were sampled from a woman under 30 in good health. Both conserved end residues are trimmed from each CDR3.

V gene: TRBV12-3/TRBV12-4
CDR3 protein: ASQGLRLATNEKLF

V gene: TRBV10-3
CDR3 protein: AISPGLVSDKTQY

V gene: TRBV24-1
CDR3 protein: ATMGQKHTEAF

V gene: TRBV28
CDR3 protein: ASSLTPAAGEVDEQF

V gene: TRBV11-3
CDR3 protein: ASSLIDEQY

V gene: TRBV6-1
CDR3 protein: ASRRAGGAVWAGELF

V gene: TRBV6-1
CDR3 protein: ASRGTGDQPQH

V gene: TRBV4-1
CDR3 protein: ASSQDPPGSGRIHEQF

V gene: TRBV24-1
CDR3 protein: PTRERGPSYNEQF

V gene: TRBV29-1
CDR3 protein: SAGRGTGSDEQY

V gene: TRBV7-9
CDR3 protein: ASRTLGSGVTDTQY

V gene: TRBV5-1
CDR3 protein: ASKPSQGGGGANVLT

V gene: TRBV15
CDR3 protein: ATSRDHLGEQF

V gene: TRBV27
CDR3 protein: ASRTMGGLDTGELF

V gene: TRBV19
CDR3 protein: ASNSGTGGSYNEQF

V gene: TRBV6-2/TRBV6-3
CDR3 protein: ASRSDNQPQH

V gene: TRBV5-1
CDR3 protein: ASSKPRGINSPLH

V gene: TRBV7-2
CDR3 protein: ASSRDLPGLAETQY

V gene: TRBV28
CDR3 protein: ASSLYGANTGELF

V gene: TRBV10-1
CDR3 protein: ASSESDRGEQY

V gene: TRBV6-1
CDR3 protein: ASSETPWGLGTDTQY

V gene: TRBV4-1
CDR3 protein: ASSRSFSERVDNEQF

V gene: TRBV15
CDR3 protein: ATSRDRNLGGTEAF

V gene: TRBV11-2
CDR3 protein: ASSLLRTRGVNEQF

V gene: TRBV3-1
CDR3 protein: ASSQDHPGVAGISTDTQY

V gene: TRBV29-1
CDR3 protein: SVADGGGSPLH

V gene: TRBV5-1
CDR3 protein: ASSLDPRGTQY

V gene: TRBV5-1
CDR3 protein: ASSDLVRGQETQY

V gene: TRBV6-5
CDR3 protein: ASSYSGTASTGELF

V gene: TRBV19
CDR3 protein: ASSMDSLGYGYT

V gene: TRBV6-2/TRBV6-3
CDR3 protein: ASNSLAGGQETQY

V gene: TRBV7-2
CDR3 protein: ASSLDQGLNGELF

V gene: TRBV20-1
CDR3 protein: SARGSFQETQY

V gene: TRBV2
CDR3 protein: TCRSLRGQGNSGANVLT

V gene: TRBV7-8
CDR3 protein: ASSLSGARRETQY

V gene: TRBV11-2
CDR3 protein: ASSLVPGLASETQY

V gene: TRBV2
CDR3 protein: ASLTRTGGHEQF

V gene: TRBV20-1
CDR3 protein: SARDLQRGANEQF

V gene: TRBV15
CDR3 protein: ATSRGLAGDYYEQY

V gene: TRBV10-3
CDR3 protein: ATKGVPGEQY

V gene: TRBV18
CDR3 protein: ASSPPYEQF

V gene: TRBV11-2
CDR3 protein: ASSSDQEMGTNEKLF

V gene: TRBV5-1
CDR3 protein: ASRETYEQY

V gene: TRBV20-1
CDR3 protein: SARAGNEQF

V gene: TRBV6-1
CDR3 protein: ASSDKSWREVYEQY

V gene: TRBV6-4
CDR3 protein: ASSDSVREWPRETQY

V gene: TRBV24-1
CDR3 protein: ATSAIGGLVAGSTPYNEQF

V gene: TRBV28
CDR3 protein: ASSRGGTSTNEKLF

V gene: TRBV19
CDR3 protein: ASSIVPGTYNEQF

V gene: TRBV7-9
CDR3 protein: ASSLAGWAWNEQF

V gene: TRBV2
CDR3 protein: ASSLAATTYEQY

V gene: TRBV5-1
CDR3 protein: ASSETGGDGYEQY

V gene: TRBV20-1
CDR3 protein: SARDWQGISYEQY

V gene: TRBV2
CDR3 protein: ASSVYSVHYNEQF